The present T cell receptor (beta chain) was sequenced within a study of T-cell reconstitution after alpha-beta-depleted transplantation in children. The CDR3 length is 15 residues. V was pared by 6 bases and J by 3 bases, with 18 bases between. Germline CDR1 reads SEHNR; CDR2 reads FQNEAQ (reference sequence). It was with unique molecular identifiers that the TCRbeta library was prepared. TCRdb recomputed calls from the PCR reads with MiXCR, one row per CDR3 protein. Of under 350,000 distinct CDR3 sequences listed, almost 10% were seen once; the top ten hold roughly 9.1%. This clonotype has a handful of counts.

The sequenced sample was PBMCs from the stem cell graft donor, obtained from the stem cell graft. The receptor was derived from a human donor who donated a stem cell graft to a child with SCID. This rearrangement joins TRBV7-9 to TRBJ2-7; possibly TRBD1 for D (6 bases). The CDR3 protein is CASSSTGGALYEQYF. The CDR3 DNA reads TGTGCCAGCAGTTCGACAGGAGGAGCACTCTACGAGCAGTACTTC.